This T cell receptor beta chain was recorded in a study of control samples from healthy donors and cancer patients. The V gene end was trimmed by 1 base and the J gene end by 4 bases; junction bases not matched to a gene: 4. The CDR3 spans 16 residues. Looked up from germline, CDR1 is WNHNN and CDR2 is SYGVQD (reference sequence). Profiled with immunoSEQ multiplex PCR; TCRdb holds only in-frame clones, not every one. The profile covers around 180,000 clones, with approximately 91% appearing a single time and 2% to 2.5% taken by the ten largest. Sequenced: blood. The rearrangement links TRBV10-1 to TRBJ2-3, with 11 positions matching TRBD2. This sequence was found in a middle-aged woman in good health. The chain's CDR3 is CASSEFSGGVSDTQYF. The CDR3 coding sequence is TGCGCCAGCAGTGAGTTTAGCGGGGGGGTGTCAGATACGCAGTATTTT.